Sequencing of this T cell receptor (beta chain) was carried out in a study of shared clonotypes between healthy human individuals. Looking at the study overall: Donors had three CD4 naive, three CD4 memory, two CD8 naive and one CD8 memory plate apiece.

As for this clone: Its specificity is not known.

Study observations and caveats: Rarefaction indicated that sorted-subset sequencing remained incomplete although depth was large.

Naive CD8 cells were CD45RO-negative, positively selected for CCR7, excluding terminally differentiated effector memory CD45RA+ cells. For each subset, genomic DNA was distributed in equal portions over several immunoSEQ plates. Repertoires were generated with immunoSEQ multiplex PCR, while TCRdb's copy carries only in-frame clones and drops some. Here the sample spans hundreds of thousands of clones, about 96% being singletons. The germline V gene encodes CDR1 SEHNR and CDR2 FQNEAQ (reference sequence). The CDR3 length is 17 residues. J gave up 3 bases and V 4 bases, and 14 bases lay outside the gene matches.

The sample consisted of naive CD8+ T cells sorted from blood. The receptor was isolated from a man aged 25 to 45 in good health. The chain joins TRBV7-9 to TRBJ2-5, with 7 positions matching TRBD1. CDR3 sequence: CASSSDDRGGQKETQYF. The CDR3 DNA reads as TGTGCCAGCAGCTCGGACGATAGAGGGGGCCAAAAAGAGACCCAGTACTTC.